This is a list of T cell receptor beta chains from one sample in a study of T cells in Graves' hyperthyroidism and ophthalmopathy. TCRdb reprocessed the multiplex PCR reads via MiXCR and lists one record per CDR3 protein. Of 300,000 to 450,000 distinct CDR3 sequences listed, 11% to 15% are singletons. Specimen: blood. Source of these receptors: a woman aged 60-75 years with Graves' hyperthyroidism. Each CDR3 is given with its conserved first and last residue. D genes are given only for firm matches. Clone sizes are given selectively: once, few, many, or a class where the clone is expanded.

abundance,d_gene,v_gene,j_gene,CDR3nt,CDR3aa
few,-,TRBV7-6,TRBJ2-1,TGTGCCAGCACCCCGAGGCCCCCGGACTTTTACAATGAGCAGTTCTTC,CASTPRPPDFYNEQFF
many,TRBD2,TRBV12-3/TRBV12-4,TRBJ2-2,TGTGCCAGCAGCTGGGCTAGCGGGAGAACCGGGGAGCTGTTTTTT,CASSWASGRTGELFF
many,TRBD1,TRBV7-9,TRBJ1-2,TGTGCCAGCAGCTTCCCGGGACAGGCTTATGGCTACACCTTC,CASSFPGQAYGYTF
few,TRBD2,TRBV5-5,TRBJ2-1,TGTGCCAGCAGCCACCCGGGACTAGCGCTCTATGAGCAGTTCTTC,CASSHPGLALYEQFF
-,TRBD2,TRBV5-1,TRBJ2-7,TGCGCCAGCAGCTTGGGTATAGCGGGAGGGTATAGCTCCTACGAGCAGTACTTC,CASSLGIAGGYSSYEQYF
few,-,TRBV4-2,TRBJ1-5,TGTGCCAGCAGCCAGGGGGGGGAAAGCAATCAGCCCCAGCATTTT,CASSQGGESNQPQHF
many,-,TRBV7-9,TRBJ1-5,TGTGCCAGCAGCTCGACAGTACATAACAATCAGCCCCAGCATTTT,CASSSTVHNNQPQHF
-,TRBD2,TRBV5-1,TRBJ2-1,TGCGCCAGCAGCTCCACCGGGGGGGGCGCCGGTGAGCAGTTCTTC,CASSSTGGGAGEQFF
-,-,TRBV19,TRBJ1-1,TGTGCCAGTAGTCTCAGACAGCAAGGCACTGAAGCTTTCTTT,CASSLRQQGTEAFF
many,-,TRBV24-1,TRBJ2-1,TGTGCCACCAGTGAGGGCCTATTAAATAATGAGCAGTTCTTC,CATSEGLLNNEQFF
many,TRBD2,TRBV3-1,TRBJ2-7,TGTGCCAGCAGCCAAGGGACTAGCGGGAGATACGAGCAGTACTTC,CASSQGTSGRYEQYF
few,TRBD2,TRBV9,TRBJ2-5,TGTGCCAGCACTGGGGGGGCTAGCGGGAGGGGTCAAGAGACCCAGTACTTC,CASTGGASGRGQETQYF
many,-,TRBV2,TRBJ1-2,TGTGCCAGCAGTGAACAGGGACAAAACTATGGCTACACCTTC,CASSEQGQNYGYTF
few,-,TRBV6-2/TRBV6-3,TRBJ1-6,TGTGCCAGCAACTCAGGACCGATGTATAATTCACCCCTCCACTTT,CASNSGPMYNSPLHF
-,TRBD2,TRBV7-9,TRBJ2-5,TGTGCCAGCAGTTCTTACCGGGGGGGAGGGACCCAGTACTTC,CASSSYRGGGTQYF
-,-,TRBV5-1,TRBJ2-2,TGCGCCAGCAGCTTGCTGACGTTCGGGGTGAGGACCGGGGAGCTGTTTTTT,CASSLLTFGVRTGELFF
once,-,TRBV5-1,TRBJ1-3,TGCGCCAGCAGCTTCGGTGGGGTCCCTGGCCGGGGCCCTTCTGGAAACACCATATATTTT,CASSFGGVPGRGPSGNTIYF
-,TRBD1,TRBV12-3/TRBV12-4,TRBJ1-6,TGTGCCACCACCGACAAGACAGGGGGTATTTCACCCCTCCACTTT,CATTDKTGGISPLHF